This T cell receptor (beta chain) was identified during a study of shared clonotypes between healthy human individuals. Donation came from healthy HIV-negative adults that had no recent acute infections or vaccinations. CDR3 length: 16 amino acids. Germline trimming cut 1 base from V and 5 bases from J; bases unmatched to any gene: 4. CDR1 SGHAT and CDR2 FQDESV come from the germline V gene (reference sequence). The authors ran the assay at deep level. The authors' processing: In the immunoSEQ data, sequences were junction-only and lacked quality scores, so filtering differed. Some clones are missing from TCRdb's copy, which holds only in-frame ones; the method was immunoSEQ multiplex PCR. The V and J calls and clone size are taken from that table; D and trimming were inferred from the DNA. The sample lists hundreds of thousands of clones; 70% to 80% were seen once.

V and J are TRBV11-1 and TRBJ2-1; 11 bases are shared with TRBD2. The origin of this receptor is a woman aged 40-49 years in good health. Some clones in this sample may be carry-over from other donors' samples. The sample comprised PBMCs. CDR3 residues: CASSLGPTSGNNEQFF. For the CDR3, the DNA is TGTGCCAGCAGCTTAGGTCCGACTAGCGGGAACAATGAGCAGTTCTTC.